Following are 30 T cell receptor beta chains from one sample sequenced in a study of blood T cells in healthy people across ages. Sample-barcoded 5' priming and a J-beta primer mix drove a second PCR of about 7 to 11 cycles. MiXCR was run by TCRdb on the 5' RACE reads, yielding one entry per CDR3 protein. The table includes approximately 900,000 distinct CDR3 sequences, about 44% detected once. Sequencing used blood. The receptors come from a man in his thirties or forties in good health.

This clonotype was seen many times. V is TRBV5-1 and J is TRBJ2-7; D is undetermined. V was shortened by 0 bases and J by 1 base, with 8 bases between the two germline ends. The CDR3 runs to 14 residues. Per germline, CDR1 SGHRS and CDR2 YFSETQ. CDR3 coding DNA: TGCGCCAGCAGCTTGGAGGCAGGATCCTACGAGCAGTACTTC. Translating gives CASSLEAGSYEQYF.

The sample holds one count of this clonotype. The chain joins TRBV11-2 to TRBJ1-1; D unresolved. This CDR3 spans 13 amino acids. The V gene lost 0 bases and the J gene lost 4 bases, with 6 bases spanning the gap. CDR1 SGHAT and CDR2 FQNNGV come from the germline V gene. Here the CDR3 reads CASSLDLGTEAFF. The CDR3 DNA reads TGTGCCAGCAGCTTAGATCTGGGCACTGAAGCTTTCTTT.

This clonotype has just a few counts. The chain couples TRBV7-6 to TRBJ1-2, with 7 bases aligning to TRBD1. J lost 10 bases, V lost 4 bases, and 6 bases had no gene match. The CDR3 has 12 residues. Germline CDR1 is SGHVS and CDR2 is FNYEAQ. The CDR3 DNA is TGTGCCAGCAGCTCAACTGGACAGGTCTACACCTTC. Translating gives CASSSTGQVYTF.

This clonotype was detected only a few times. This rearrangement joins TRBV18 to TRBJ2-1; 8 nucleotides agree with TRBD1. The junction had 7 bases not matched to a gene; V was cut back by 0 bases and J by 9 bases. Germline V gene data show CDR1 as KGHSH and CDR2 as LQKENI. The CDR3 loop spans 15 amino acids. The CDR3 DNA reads TGTGCCAGCTCACCACCGGGACAGGCCTACGTTGAGCAGTTCTTC. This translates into CASSPPGQAYVEQFF.

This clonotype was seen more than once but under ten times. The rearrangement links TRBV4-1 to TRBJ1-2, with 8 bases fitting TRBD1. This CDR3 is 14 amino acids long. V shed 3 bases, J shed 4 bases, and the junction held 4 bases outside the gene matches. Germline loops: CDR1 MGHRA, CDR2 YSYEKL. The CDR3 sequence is CASSQPGQAYGYTF. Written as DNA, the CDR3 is TGCGCCAGCAGCCAGCCGGGACAGGCCTATGGCTACACCTTC.

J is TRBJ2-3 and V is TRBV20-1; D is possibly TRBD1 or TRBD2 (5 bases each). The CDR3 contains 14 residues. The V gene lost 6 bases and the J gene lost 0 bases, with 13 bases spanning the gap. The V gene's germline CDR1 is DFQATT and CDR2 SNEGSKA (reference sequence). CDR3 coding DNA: TGCAGTGCAAGGGGAGCGGCTAGCACAGATACGCAGTATTTT. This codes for CSARGAASTDTQYF.

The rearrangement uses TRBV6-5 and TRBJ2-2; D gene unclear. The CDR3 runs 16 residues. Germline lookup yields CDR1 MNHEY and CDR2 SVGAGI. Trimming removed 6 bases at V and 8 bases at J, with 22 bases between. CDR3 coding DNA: TGTGCCAGCAGCACCAATCCGCCATCTCTTGGGGGGGAGCTGTTTTTT. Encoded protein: CASSTNPPSLGGELFF.

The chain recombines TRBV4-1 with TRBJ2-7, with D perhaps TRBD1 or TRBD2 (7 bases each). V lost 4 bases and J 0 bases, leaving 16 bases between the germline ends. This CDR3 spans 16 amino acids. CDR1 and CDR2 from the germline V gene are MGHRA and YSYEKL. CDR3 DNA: TGCGCCAGCAGCCCCAGGGGGGGCGAGAGCTCCTACGAGCAGTACTTC. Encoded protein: CASSPRGGESSYEQYF.

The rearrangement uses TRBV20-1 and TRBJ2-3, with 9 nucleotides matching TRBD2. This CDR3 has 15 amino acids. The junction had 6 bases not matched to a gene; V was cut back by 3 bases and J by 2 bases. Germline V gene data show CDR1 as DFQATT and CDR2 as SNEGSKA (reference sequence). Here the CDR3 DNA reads TGCAGTGCTAGCCCGGCTAGCGGGGTCACAGATACGCAGTATTTT. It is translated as CSASPASGVTDTQYF.

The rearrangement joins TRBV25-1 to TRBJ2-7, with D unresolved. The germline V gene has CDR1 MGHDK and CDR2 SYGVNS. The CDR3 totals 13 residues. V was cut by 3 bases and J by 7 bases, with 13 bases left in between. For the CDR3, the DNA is TGTGCCAGCAGTGAGAGGATCTCCCGTGAGCAGTACTTC. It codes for CASSERISREQYF.

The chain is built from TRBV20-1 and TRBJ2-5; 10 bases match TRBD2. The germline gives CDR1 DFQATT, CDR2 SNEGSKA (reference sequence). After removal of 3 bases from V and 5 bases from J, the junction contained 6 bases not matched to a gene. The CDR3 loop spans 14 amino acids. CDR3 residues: CSASWLAGVETQYF. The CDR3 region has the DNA TGCAGTGCTAGTTGGCTAGCGGGGGTTGAGACCCAGTACTTC.

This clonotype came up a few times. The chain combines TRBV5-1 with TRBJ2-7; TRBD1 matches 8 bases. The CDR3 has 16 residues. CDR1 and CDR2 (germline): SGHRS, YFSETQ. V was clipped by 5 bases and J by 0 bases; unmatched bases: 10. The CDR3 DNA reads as TGCGCCAGCAGTTACCCTGGGGACAGGATCTCCTACGAGCAGTACTTC. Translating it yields CASSYPGDRISYEQYF.

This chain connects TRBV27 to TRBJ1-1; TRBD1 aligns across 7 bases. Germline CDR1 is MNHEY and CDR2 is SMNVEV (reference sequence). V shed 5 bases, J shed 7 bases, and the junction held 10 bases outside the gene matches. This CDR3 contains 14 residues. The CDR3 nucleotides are TGTGCCAGCAGTCTCGATCCAGGGGGTTATGAAGCTTTCTTT. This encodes CASSLDPGGYEAFF.

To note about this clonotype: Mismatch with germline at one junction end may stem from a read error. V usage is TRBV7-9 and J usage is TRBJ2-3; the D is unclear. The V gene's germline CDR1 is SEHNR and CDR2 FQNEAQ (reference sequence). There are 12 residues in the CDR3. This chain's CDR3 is CASSLVADAQYF. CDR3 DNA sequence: TGTGCCAGCAGCTTAGTTGCAGATGCGCAGTATTTT. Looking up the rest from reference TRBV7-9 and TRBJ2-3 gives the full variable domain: DTGVSQNPRHKITKRGQNVTFRCDPISEHNRLYWYRQTLGQGPEFLTYFQNEAQLEKSRLLSDRFSAERPKGSFSTLEIQRTEQGDSAMYLCASSLVADAQYFGPGTRLTVL.

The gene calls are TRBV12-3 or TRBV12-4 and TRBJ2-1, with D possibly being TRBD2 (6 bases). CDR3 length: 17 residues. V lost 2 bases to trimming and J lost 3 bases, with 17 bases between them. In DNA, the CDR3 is TGTGCCAGCAGTTTATTAGGCGGGCGGAGGGTCTACAATGAGCAGTTCTTC. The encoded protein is CASSLLGGRRVYNEQFF.

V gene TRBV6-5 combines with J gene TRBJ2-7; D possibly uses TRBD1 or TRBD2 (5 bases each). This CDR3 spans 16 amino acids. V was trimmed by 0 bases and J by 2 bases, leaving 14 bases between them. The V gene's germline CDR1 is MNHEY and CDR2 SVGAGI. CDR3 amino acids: CASSYSGDPITYEQYF. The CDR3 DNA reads TGTGCCAGCAGTTACTCAGGGGACCCCATTACCTACGAGCAGTACTTC.

CDR3 loop: CASSQETGGYTEAFF. In DNA form, the CDR3 reads TGCGCCAGCAGCCAAGAGACAGGCGGATACACTGAAGCTTTCTTT. The chain is built from TRBV4-3 and TRBJ1-1; D perhaps matches TRBD1 (6 bases). This CDR3 is built from 15 residues. V was shortened by 0 bases and J by 3 bases, with 11 bases between the two germline ends. Germline V gene data show CDR1 as LGHNA and CDR2 as YSLEER.

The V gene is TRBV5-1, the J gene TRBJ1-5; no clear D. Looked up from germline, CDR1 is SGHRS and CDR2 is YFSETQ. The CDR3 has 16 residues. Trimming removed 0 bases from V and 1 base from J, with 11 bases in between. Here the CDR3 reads CASSLEVWRSNQPQHF. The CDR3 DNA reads TGCGCCAGCAGCTTGGAGGTTTGGCGGAGCAATCAGCCCCAGCATTTT. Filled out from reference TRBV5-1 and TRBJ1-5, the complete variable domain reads KAGVTQTPRYLIKTRGQQVTLSCSPISGHRSVSWYQQTPGQGLQFLFEYFSETQRNKGNFPGRFSGRQFSNSRSEMNVSTLELGDSALYLCASSLEVWRSNQPQHFGDGTRLSIL.

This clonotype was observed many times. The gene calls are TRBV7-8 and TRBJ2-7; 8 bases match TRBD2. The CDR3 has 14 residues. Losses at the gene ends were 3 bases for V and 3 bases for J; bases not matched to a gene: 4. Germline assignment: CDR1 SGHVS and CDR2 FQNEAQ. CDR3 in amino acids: CASSFPGGGYEQYF. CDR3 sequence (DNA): TGTGCCAGCAGCTTCCCCGGGGGGGGCTACGAGCAGTACTTC.

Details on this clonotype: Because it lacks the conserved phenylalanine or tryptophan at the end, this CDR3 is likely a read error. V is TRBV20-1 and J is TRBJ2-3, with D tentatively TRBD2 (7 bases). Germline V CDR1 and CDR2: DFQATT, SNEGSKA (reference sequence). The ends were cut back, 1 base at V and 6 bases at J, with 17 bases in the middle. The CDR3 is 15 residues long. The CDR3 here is CSARVGGGATDTQYS. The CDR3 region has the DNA TGCAGTGCTAGAGTCGGAGGGGGGGCAACCGATACGCAGTATTCT.

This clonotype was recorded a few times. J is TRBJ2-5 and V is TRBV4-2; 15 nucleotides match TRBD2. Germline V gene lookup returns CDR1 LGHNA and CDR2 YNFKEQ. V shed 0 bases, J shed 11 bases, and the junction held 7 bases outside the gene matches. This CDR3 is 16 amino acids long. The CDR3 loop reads CASSQDDGLAGGKQYF. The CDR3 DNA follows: TGTGCCAGCAGCCAAGATGACGGACTAGCGGGAGGGAAGCAGTACTTC.

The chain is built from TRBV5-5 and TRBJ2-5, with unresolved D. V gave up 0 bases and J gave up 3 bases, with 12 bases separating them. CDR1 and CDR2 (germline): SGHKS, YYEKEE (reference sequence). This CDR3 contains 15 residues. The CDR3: CASSLVGEQKETQYF. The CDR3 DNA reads TGTGCCAGCAGCTTGGTAGGAGAACAGAAAGAGACCCAGTACTTC. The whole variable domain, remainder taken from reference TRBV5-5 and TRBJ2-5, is DAGVTQSPTHLIKTRGQQVTLRCSPISGHKSVSWYQQVLGQGPQFIFQYYEKEERGRGNFPDRFSARQFPNYSSELNVNALLLGDSALYLCASSLVGEQKETQYFGPGTRLLVL.

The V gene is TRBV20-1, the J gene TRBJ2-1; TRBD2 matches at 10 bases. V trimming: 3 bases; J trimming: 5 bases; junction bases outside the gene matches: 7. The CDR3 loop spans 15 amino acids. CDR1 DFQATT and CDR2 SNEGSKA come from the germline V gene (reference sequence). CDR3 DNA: TGCAGTGCTAGGGGAGCGGGGGGGCGCGACAATGAGCAGTTCTTC. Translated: CSARGAGGRDNEQFF.

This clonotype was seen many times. Here the CDR3 DNA reads TGCAGTGCTACGGACAGAGATAATTCACCCCTCCACTTT. Amino acids: CSATDRDNSPLHF. J is TRBJ1-6 and V is TRBV20-1, with a tentative D call TRBD1 (6 bases). The CDR3 has 13 residues. The germline V gene encodes CDR1 DFQATT and CDR2 SNEGSKA (reference sequence). Trimming stripped 4 bases from V and 5 bases from J, with 9 bases between.

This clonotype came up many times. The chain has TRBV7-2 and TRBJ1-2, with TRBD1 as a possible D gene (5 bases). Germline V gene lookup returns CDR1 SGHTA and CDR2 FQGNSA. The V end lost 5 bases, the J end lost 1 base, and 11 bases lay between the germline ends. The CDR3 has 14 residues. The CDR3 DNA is TGTGCCAGCAGCCCACACGACAGTAACTATGGCTACACCTTC. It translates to CASSPHDSNYGYTF. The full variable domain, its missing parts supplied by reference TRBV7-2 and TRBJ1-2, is GAGVSQSPSNKVTEKGKDVELRCDPISGHTALYWYRQSLGQGLEFLIYFQGNSAPDKSGLPSDRFSAERTGGSVSTLTIQRTQQEDSAVYLCASSPHDSNYGYTFGSGTRLTVV.

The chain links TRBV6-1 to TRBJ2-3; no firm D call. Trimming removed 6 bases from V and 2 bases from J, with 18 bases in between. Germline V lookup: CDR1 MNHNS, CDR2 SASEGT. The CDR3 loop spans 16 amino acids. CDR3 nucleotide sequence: TGTGCCAGCAGAGCAATATACAATCTGGTCACAGATACGCAGTATTTT. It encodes CASRAIYNLVTDTQYF.

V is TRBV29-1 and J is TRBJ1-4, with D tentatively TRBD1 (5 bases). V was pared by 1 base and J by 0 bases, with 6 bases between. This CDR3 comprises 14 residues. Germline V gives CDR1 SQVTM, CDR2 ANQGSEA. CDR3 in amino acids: CSVEGRATNEKLFF. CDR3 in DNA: TGCAGCGTTGAAGGCAGGGCAACTAATGAAAAACTGTTTTTT.

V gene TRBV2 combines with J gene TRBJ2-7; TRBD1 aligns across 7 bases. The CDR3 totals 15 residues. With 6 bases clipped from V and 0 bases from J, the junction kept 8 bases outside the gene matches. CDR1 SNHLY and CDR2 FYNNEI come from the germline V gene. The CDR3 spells CASRVGQGVSYEQYF. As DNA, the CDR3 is TGTGCCAGCAGAGTGGGGCAGGGGGTCTCCTACGAGCAGTACTTC.

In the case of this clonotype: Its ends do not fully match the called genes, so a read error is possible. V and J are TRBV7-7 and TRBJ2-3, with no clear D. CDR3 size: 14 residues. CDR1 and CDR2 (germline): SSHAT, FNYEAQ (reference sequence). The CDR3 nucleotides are TGTGCTAGCAGCTTATACAAAAGGAAGGTTACGCAGTATTTT. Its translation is CASSLYKRKVTQYF.

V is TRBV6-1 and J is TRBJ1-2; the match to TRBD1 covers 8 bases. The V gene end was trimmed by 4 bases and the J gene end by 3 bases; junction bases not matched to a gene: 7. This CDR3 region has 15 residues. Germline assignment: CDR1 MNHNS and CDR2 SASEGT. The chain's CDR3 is CASSAPDRGDYGYTF. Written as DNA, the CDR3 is TGTGCCAGCAGTGCCCCCGACAGGGGAGACTATGGCTACACCTTC.